This T cell receptor beta chain is from a study of T cell repertoires in cytomegalovirus infection. The overall study: Public TCR beta signatures indicated both CMV infection and matching HLA type. Study-level findings and limits: The cumulative frequency of public TCR beta families distinguished individuals who carried CMV together with the relevant HLA. HLA-C-restricted CMV clonotypes gave the most frequent clonotype in two of eight donors.

This clonotype was found a few times. Its antigen is undetermined. TCRdb reprocessed the reads with MiXCR, giving one entry per CDR3 protein. The table has about 740,000 distinct CDR3 sequences, approximately 34% seen once. CDR1 and CDR2 from the germline V gene are SEHNR and FQNEAQ (reference sequence). The V end lost 1 base, the J end lost 0 bases, and 16 bases lay between the germline ends. The CDR3 loop spans 19 amino acids. The chain combines TRBV7-9 with TRBJ2-6, with D possibly being TRBD1 (5 bases). The sequence was collected from a human donor in good health (CMV status not recorded). Some clones in this sample may be carry-over from other donors' samples. The sequencing input was PBMCs. CDR3 protein: CASSLDLTTDHSGANVLTF. The CDR3 DNA reads TGTGCCAGCAGCTTAGACTTGACGACAGATCACTCTGGGGCCAACGTCCTGACTTTC.